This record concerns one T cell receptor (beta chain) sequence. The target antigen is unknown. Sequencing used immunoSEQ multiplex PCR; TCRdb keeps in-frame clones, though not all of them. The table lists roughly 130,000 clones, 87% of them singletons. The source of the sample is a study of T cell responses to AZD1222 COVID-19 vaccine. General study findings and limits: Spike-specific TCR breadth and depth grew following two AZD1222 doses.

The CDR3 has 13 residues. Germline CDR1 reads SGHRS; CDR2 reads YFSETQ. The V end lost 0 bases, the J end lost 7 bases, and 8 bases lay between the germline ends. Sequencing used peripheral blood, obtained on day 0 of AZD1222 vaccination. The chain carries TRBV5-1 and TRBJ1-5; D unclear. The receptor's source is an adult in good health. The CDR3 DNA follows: TGCGCCAGCAGCTTGGGTGGCGACCAGCCCCAGCATTTT. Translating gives CASSLGGDQPQHF.